The present TCR beta chain was sequenced within a study of T cells in Graves' hyperthyroidism and ophthalmopathy. Amplification of TCR beta CDR3 regions used RNA as the template. During a first-round RT-PCR of the TCR CDR3, the HTBI primer set was used. TCRdb redid the calling of the multiplex PCR reads with MiXCR, one entry per CDR3 protein. Found here are around 620,000 distinct CDR3 sequences, roughly 46% of them singletons; the top ten hold 15% to 20%. V lost 5 bases, J lost 3 bases, and 11 bases lay in between. The germline gives CDR1 MNHNS, CDR2 SASEGT. The CDR3 spans 13 residues. The material sequenced was peripheral blood or thyroid tissue (not recorded which). The sequence was collected from an adult woman with Graves' disease, either hyperthyroidism or ophthalmopathy (not recorded which). V and J are TRBV6-1 and TRBJ2-7, with no clear D. The CDR3 reads CASSRRENYEQYF. The CDR3 coding sequence is TGTGCCAGCAGTAGGCGCGAGAACTACGAGCAGTACTTC.